This is a list of T cell receptor beta chains from one sample in a study of blood T cell repertoires in COVID-19. The table came from immunoSEQ multiplex PCR; TCRdb's copy has only in-frame clones and leaves some out. The sample has about 130,000 clones; over 75% are singletons. Sequences were obtained from peripheral blood. These receptor sequences come from a woman aged 80 or older with acute or convalescent COVID-19. Each CDR3 is given with its conserved first and last residue. The D gene is left open where the match is weak. Not all rows give a size; the values are once, few, many and, for expanded clones, a class.

d_call j_call clone_size v_call cdr3_aa cdr3_nt
NA TRBJ1-6 NA TRBV6-4 CASSESVQNSPLHF TGTGCCAGCAGTGAATCCGTTCAGAATTCACCCCTCCACTTT
NA TRBJ2-3 NA TRBV29-1 CSVDHGVSTDTQYF TGCAGCGTTGATCACGGGGTTAGCACAGATACGCAGTATTTT
NA TRBJ1-1 NA TRBV30 CAWSVARGNTEAFF TGTGCCTGGAGTGTGGCAAGGGGAAACACTGAAGCTTTCTTT
TRBD1 TRBJ2-1 once TRBV5-6 CASSYRQGAVYNEQFF TGTGCCAGCAGCTACCGACAGGGGGCGGTCTACAATGAGCAGTTCTTC
TRBD1 TRBJ2-6 NA TRBV28 CASSQTGRSSGANVLTF TGTGCCAGCAGTCAGACAGGGCGAAGCTCTGGGGCCAACGTCCTGACTTTC
NA TRBJ1-5 few TRBV28 CASNPGRDQPQHF TGTGCCAGCAACCCGGGCAGGGATCAGCCCCAGCATTTT
TRBD1 TRBJ1-1 NA TRBV7-2 CASSPPYRTGRTEAFF TGTGCCAGCAGCCCCCCGTATCGGACAGGGAGGACTGAAGCTTTCTTT
TRBD1 TRBJ1-2 many TRBV11-2 CASSSPRGGGTDGDGYTF TGTGCCAGCAGCTCACCTAGGGGAGGTGGGACAGATGGGGATGGCTACACCTTC
NA TRBJ2-3 NA TRBV6-5 CASSSYSGGTDTQYF TGTGCCAGCAGTTCGTACTCAGGGGGCACAGATACGCAGTATTTT
TRBD2 TRBJ2-2 NA TRBV4-1 CASSHSTSGVNTGELFF TGCGCCAGCAGCCATTCGACTAGCGGGGTTAACACCGGGGAGCTGTTTTTT
NA TRBJ1-3 NA TRBV18 CASSRDRTGNTIYF TGTGCCAGCTCACGAGACAGGACTGGAAACACCATATATTTT
TRBD2 TRBJ2-5 NA TRBV4-1 CASSQSPGLAGQETQYF TGCGCCAGCAGCCAGTCACCGGGACTAGCGGGACAAGAGACCCAGTACTTC
NA TRBJ1-2 NA TRBV2 CASSDPGFGYTF TGTGCCAGCAGTGATCCCGGGTTTGGCTACACCTTC
TRBD1 TRBJ1-3 once TRBV6-6 CASSVGTAGNTIYF TGTGCCAGCAGTGTAGGGACAGCAGGAAACACCATATATTTT
NA TRBJ1-1 NA TRBV2 CASSEGRQTEAFF TGTGCCAGCAGTGAAGGAAGACAGACAGAAGCTTTCTTT
NA TRBJ2-3 NA TRBV4-2 CASSQEGYGGTDTQYF TGTGCCAGCAGCCAAGAAGGGTACGGGGGCACAGATACGCAGTATTTT
NA TRBJ2-5 NA TRBV10-2 CASTANQETQYF TGCGCCAGTACAGCTAACCAAGAGACCCAGTACTTC
NA TRBJ1-2 NA TRBV6-5 CASTGGGSYGYTF TGTGCCAGCACCGGGGGGGGGAGTTATGGCTACACCTTC
NA TRBJ2-6 NA TRBV6-5 CASSHPGSGANVLTF TGTGCCAGCAGTCACCCAGGGTCTGGGGCCAACGTCCTGACTTTC
NA TRBJ1-1 NA TRBV6-5 CASSYSKGAMQAFF TGTGCCAGCAGTTACTCGAAAGGGGCGATGCAAGCTTTCTTT
NA TRBJ2-5 NA TRBV7-3 CASSFSSQETQYF TGTGCCAGCAGCTTTAGTAGCCAAGAGACCCAGTACTTC
TRBD1 TRBJ1-4 NA TRBV18 CASSPGVGTGEKLFF TGTGCCAGCTCACCAGGCGTTGGGACAGGGGAGAAACTGTTTTTT
NA TRBJ2-6 NA TRBV7-2 CASTPSRLNSGANVLTF TGTGCCAGCACCCCCTCCAGGCTCAACTCTGGGGCCAACGTCCTGACTTTC
NA TRBJ1-1 NA TRBV18 CASRGGANTEAFF TGTGCCAGCCGAGGCGGTGCGAACACTGAAGCTTTCTTT
NA TRBJ1-4 NA TRBV5-1 CASSNAGAREKLFF TGCGCCAGCAGCAACGCGGGGGCGCGCGAAAAACTGTTTTTT
TRBD2 TRBJ2-3 NA TRBV4-1 CASSQSGLDAQYF TGCGCCAGCAGCCAATCGGGACTAGATGCGCAGTATTTT
TRBD2 TRBJ2-1 NA TRBV24-1 CATSDSGSGGYNEQFF TGTGCCACCAGTGATTCTGGTAGCGGGGGATACAATGAGCAGTTCTTC
NA TRBJ2-5 NA TRBV6-6 CASTYEGGRRFETQYF TGTGCCAGCACCTACGAGGGGGGGCGCAGGTTCGAGACCCAGTACTTC
TRBD1 TRBJ1-2 few TRBV19 CASSGPGGEGYTF TGTGCCAGTAGTGGGCCAGGGGGTGAAGGCTACACCTTC
NA TRBJ1-6 NA TRBV6-5 CASSYDGTLNSPLHF TGTGCCAGCAGTTACGATGGGACATTGAATTCACCCCTCCACTTT
TRBD1 TRBJ1-4 once TRBV4-3 CASSHSSTGGNEKLFF TGCGCCAGCAGCCATAGTTCGACAGGGGGTAATGAAAAACTGTTTTTT
TRBD1 TRBJ2-2 once TRBV5-5 CASSRRSDRGGNTGELFF TGTGCCAGCAGCCGACGGAGCGACAGGGGAGGTAACACCGGGGAGCTGTTTTTT
NA TRBJ1-1 few TRBV10-3 CAISETRGDTEAFF TGTGCCATCAGTGAGACTCGGGGGGACACTGAAGCTTTCTTT
TRBD1 TRBJ1-1 NA TRBV19 CASSQTGANTEAFF TGTGCCAGTAGCCAGACAGGGGCGAACACTGAAGCTTTCTTT
NA TRBJ2-5 NA TRBV2 CASSVRVRAQETQYF TGTGCCAGCAGTGTGAGGGTGCGGGCCCAAGAGACCCAGTACTTC
NA TRBJ1-1 NA TRBV27 CASSQDRRNTEAFF TGTGCCAGCAGTCAAGACAGGAGGAACACTGAAGCTTTCTTT
NA TRBJ1-4 NA TRBV2 CAGQLDFGEKLFF TGTGCCGGACAGTTAGACTTCGGTGAAAAACTGTTTTTT
NA TRBJ1-4 few TRBV18 CASSPSTRQGGEKLFF TGTGCCAGCTCACCGTCCACGAGACAAGGGGGTGAAAAACTGTTTTTT
NA TRBJ1-4 NA TRBV5-6 CASLGPNEKLFF TGTGCCAGCCTTGGCCCTAATGAAAAACTGTTTTTT
NA TRBJ1-1 NA TRBV5-1 CASKMGWGGATEAFF TGCGCCAGCAAGATGGGGTGGGGAGGGGCCACTGAAGCTTTCTTT
TRBD2 TRBJ2-3 NA TRBV5-1 CASSSGLASDTQYF TGCGCCAGCAGCTCCGGACTAGCGTCAGATACGCAGTATTTT
NA TRBJ1-1 NA TRBV6-1 CASSLLGNTEAFF TGTGCCAGCAGCCTTCTAGGTAACACTGAAGCTTTCTTT
NA TRBJ2-2 NA TRBV7-3 CASSPGTSVTGELFF TGTGCCAGCAGCCCAGGGACATCCGTCACCGGGGAGCTGTTTTTT
TRBD1 TRBJ1-4 NA TRBV7-9 CASSRGQGRGNEKLFF TGTGCCAGCAGCCGGGGACAGGGGAGAGGGAATGAAAAACTGTTTTTT
NA TRBJ1-2 few TRBV7-2 CASSLLPREGYGYTF TGTGCCAGCAGCTTATTACCCAGGGAGGGCTATGGCTACACCTTC